These 3 T cell receptor beta chains were all obtained from the same sample, sequenced in a study of cytomegalovirus exposure and HLA in healthy donors. PCR primers comprised 60 Vbeta and 13 Jbeta primers. Sequencing was performed with immunoSEQ multiplex PCR; in TCRdb, only in-frame clones are kept and a portion is missing. Of 150,000 or so clones listed, around two thirds were seen once; the top ten hold more than 9%. The sample comprised PBMCs. These receptors were obtained from a man younger than 45 in good health and CMV-seropositive.

This chain joins TRBV2 and TRBJ1-1, with 7 positions matching TRBD1. Germline V gives CDR1 SNHLY, CDR2 FYNNEI. Trimming cost V 9 bases and J 1 base; bases outside gene matches: 5. The CDR3 runs to 13 residues. The CDR3: CASNRDRNTEAFF. DNA of the CDR3: TGTGCCAGTAACCGGGACAGGAACACTGAAGCTTTCTTT. The full variable domain, in which reference TRBV2 and TRBJ1-1 provide the parts outside the CDR3, is EPEVTQTPSHQVTQMGQEVILRCVPISNHLYFYWYRQILGQKVEFLVSFYNNEISEKSEIFDDQFSVERPDGSNFTLKIRSTKLEDSAMYFCASNRDRNTEAFFGQGTRLTVV.

The chain combines TRBV7-6 with TRBJ2-5; the D gene is possibly TRBD1 (6 bases). V was trimmed by 5 bases and J by 4 bases, leaving 20 bases between them. The CDR3 has 16 residues. From germline, CDR1 is SGHVS and CDR2 FNYEAQ. The CDR3 region is CASSLRDTTSRETQYF. The CDR3 DNA reads TGTGCCAGCAGCCTCCGGGACACGACGTCCCGAGAGACCCAGTACTTC.

The gene calls are TRBV6-6 and TRBJ2-5, with 7 nucleotides matching TRBD2. V shed 0 bases, J shed 5 bases, and the junction held 3 bases outside the gene matches. CDR1 MNHNY and CDR2 SVGAGI come from the germline V gene (reference sequence). CDR3 length: 14 amino acids. The CDR3 DNA reads as TGTGCCAGCAGTTACTCGGAAGCGGGGGAGACCCAGTACTTC. Its translation is CASSYSEAGETQYF.